The present entry profiles one T cell receptor beta chain with its context. Germline loops: CDR1 SGHRS, CDR2 YFSETQ. The V and J ends lost 1 base and 3 bases, in that order; junction bases with no gene match: 3. The CDR3 extends over 15 amino acids. The record originates from a study of blood T cell repertoires in COVID-19. The wider study: T cells, B-cell-depleted T cells, or PBMCs supplied cDNA or gDNA.

Only in-frame clones appear in the TCRdb table, and some are missing; sequencing was by immunoSEQ multiplex PCR. The table lists roughly 250,000 clones, approximately 86% of them singletons. This chain connects TRBV5-1 to TRBJ2-7; 11 bases match TRBD2. Material for sequencing was PBMCs or T cells enriched from blood (not recorded which). The sequence derives from a woman between 45 and 65 years old who had recovered from COVID-19. CDR3 residues: CASSLTSGSYYEQYF. The CDR3 DNA follows: TGCGCCAGCAGCTTGACTAGCGGGAGTTACTACGAGCAGTACTTC. The full variable domain, completed using reference TRBV5-1 and TRBJ2-7, is KAGVTQTPRYLIKTRGQQVTLSCSPISGHRSVSWYQQTPGQGLQFLFEYFSETQRNKGNFPGRFSGRQFSNSRSEMNVSTLELGDSALYLCASSLTSGSYYEQYFGPGTRLTVT.